This TCR beta chain originates from a study of metastatic and nonmetastatic thyroid tumors. Study summary: Repertoires were compared across blood and tumor or nodule tissue from malignant and benign thyroid patients. Findings and caveats of the study: Significantly greater TCR beta diversity was reportedly found in malignant thyroid tumors than in benign nodules (in blood and tumor).

As for this clone: Its specificity is not known.

Authors' analysis steps: For papillary thyroid cancer, a distant-metastasis classifier was constructed from CDR3 differences observed across clinicopathological groups. Via MiXCR, TCRdb re-called the PCR reads. Clone size and V and J calls follow TCRdb, not the original study. Of approximately 11,000 clones listed, approximately 31% are singletons. Treatment of any kind had been given to no patient before thyroid surgery. Sequencing used tumor tissue. The source is a female donor with papillary thyroid cancer or a benign thyroid nodule (not recorded which). Some clones in this sample may be carry-over from other donors' samples.

The CDR3 reads CATGIRETQYF. The CDR3 DNA reads TGTGCCACCGGTATAAGGGAGACCCAGTACTTC. J is TRBJ2-5 and V is TRBV24-1; D gene ambiguous. The CDR3 contains 11 residues. V lost 9 bases to trimming and J lost 5 bases, with 9 bases between them. Germline CDR1 KGHDR, CDR2 SFDVKD.